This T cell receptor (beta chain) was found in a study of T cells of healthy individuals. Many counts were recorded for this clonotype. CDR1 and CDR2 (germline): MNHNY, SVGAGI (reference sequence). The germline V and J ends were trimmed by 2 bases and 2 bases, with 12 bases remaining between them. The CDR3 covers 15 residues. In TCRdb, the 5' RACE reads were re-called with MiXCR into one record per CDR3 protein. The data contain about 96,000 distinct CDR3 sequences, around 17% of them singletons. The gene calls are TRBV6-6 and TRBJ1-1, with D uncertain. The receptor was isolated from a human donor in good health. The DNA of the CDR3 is TGTGCCAGCAGTTACGAGTTGGTCGGAAACACTGAAGCTTTCTTT. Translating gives CASSYELVGNTEAFF.